What follows are 2 T cell receptor beta chains derived from one specimen sequenced in a study of T cell responses to AZD1222 COVID-19 vaccine. The protocol was immunoSEQ multiplex PCR, while the TCRdb copy is restricted to in-frame clones and leaves out a portion. Among over 100,000 clones, roughly 89% were seen once, and the ten largest hold roughly 8.4%. Sequencing used peripheral blood, obtained on day 0 of AZD1222 vaccination. All receptors derive from an adult in good health.

The genes are TRBV19 and TRBJ1-5, with D unresolved. With 0 bases removed from V and 1 base from J, the gap between germline ends came to 7 bases. The CDR3 consists of 15 residues. Per the germline V gene, CDR1 is LNHDA and CDR2 is SQIVND (reference sequence). This chain's CDR3 is CASSIEAQSNQPQHF. The CDR3 DNA follows: TGTGCCAGTAGTATAGAGGCCCAGAGCAATCAGCCCCAGCATTTT.

This chain links TRBV7-6 with TRBJ1-1; D might be TRBD1 (6 bases). The CDR3 sequence is 12 residues long. V lost 5 bases to trimming and J lost 5 bases, with 9 bases between them. Germline assignment: CDR1 SGHVS and CDR2 FNYEAQ. The CDR3 loop is CASSHTGTEAFF. The CDR3 DNA reads as TGTGCCAGCAGCCATACAGGGACTGAAGCTTTCTTT. Based on the CDR3 plus reference TRBV7-6 and TRBJ1-1, the full variable domain is GAGVSQSPRYKVTKRGQDVALRCDPISGHVSLYWYRQALGQGPEFLTYFNYEAQQDKSGLPNDRFSAERPEGSISTLTIQRTEQRDSAMYRCASSHTGTEAFFGQGTRLTVV.